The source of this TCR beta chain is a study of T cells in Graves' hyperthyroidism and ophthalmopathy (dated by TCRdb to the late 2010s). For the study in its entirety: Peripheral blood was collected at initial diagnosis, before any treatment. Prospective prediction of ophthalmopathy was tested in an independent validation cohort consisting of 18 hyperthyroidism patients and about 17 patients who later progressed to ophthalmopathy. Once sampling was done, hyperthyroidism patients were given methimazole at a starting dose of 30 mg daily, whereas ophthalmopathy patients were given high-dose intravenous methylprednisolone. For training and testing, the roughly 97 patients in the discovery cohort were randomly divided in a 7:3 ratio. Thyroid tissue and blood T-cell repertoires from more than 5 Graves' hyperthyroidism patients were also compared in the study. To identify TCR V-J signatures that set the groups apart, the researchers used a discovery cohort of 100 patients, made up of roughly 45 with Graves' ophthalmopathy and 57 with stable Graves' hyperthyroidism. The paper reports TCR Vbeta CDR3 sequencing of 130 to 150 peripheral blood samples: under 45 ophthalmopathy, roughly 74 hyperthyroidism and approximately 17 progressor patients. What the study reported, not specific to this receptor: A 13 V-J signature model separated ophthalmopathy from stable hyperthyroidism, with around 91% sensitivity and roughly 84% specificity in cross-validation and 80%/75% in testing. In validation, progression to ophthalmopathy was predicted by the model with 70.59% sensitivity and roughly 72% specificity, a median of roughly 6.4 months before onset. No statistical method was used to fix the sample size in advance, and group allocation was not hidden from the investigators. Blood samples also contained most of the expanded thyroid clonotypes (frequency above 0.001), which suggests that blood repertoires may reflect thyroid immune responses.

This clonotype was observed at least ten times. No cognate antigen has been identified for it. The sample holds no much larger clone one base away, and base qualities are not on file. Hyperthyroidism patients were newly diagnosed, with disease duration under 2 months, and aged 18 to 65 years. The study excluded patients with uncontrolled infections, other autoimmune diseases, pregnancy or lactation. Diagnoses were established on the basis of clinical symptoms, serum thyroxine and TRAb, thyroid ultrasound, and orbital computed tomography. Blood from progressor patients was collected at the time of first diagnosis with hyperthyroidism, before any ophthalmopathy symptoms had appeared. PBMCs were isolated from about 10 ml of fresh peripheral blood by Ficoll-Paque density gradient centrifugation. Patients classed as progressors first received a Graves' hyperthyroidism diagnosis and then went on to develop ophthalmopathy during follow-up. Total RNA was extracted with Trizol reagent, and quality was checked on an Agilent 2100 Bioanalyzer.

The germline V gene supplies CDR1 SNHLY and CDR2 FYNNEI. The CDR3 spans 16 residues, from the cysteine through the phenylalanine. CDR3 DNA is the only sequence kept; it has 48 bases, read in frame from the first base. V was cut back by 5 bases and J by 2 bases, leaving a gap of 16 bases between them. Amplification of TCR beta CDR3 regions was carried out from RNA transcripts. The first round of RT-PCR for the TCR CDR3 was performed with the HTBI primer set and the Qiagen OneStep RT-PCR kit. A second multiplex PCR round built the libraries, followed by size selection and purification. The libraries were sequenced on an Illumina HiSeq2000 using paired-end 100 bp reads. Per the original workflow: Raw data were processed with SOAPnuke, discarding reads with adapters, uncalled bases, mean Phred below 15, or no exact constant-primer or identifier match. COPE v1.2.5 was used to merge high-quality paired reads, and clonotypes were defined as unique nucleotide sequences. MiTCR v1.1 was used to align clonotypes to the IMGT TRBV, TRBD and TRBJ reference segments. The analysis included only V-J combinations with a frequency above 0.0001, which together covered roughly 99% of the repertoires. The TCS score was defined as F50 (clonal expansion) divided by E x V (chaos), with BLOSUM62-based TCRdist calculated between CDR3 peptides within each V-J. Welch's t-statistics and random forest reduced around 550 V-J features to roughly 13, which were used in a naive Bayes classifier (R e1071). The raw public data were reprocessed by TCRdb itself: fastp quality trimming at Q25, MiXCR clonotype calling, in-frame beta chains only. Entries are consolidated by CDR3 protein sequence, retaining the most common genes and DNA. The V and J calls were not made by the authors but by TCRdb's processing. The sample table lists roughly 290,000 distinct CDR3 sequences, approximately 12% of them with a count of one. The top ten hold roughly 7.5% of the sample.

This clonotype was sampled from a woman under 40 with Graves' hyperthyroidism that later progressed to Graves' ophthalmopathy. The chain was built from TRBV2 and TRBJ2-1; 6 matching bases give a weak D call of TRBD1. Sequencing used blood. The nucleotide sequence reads TGTGCCAGCAGTCTTAGGGCAGGGGAACCCTACAATGAGCAGTTCTTC. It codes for CASSLRAGEPYNEQFF.